The clone carrying this T cell receptor beta chain has just a few counts. Its specificity is not known. CDR3 length equals 15 residues. The V and J ends lost 8 bases and 7 bases, in that order; junction bases with no gene match: 11. The germline V gene has CDR1 SNHLY and CDR2 FYNNEI. The PCR had 60 Vbeta and 13 Jbeta primers. Profiled with immunoSEQ multiplex PCR; TCRdb holds only in-frame clones, not every one. The sample includes about 150,000 clones, over 60% seen only once; the top ten take over 2%. This sample was taken from a study of cytomegalovirus exposure and HLA in healthy donors. Study-wide background: Of all 400 or so donors who were genotyped, roughly 85% belonged to the Caucasian-associated ancestry cluster.

General study results and limits: Common viral pathogens seemed to be connected with several of the most significant clusters, according to a later analysis. Earlier analysis looked at TCR beta V segments, and most were productive about 87% or about 30% of the time. In a later analysis, a genetic analysis reported fewer productive-TCR N-insertions in an Asian-associated ancestry cluster than the cohort average.

V is TRBV2 and J is TRBJ1-6; TRBD1 matches 7 bases. The sequenced material came from PBMCs. This clonotype was sampled from a man in his forties in good health and CMV-seronegative. The CDR3: CASQAAAGGNSPLHF. The CDR3 DNA follows: TGTGCCAGCCAAGCCGCGGCAGGGGGGAATTCACCCCTCCACTTT. Filled out from reference TRBV2 and TRBJ1-6, the complete variable domain reads EPEVTQTPSHQVTQMGQEVILRCVPISNHLYFYWYRQILGQKVEFLVSFYNNEISEKSEIFDDQFSVERPDGSNFTLKIRSTKLEDSAMYFCASQAAAGGNSPLHFGNGTRLTVT.